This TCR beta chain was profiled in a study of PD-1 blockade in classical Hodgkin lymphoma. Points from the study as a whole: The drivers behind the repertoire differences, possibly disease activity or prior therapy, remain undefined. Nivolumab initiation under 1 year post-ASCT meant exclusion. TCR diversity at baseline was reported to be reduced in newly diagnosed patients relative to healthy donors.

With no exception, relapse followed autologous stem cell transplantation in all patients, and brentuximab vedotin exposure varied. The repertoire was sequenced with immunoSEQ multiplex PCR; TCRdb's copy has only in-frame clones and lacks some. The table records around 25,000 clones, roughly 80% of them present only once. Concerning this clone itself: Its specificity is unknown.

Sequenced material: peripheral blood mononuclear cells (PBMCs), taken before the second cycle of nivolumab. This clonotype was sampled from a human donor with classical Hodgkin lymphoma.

The CDR3 coding sequence is TGTGCCAGCAGTGATTGGAGTATGAGCTCCTACAATGAGCAGTTCTTC. Translated, it gives CASSDWSMSSYNEQFF. V is TRBV6-4 and J is TRBJ2-1, with unresolved D. In germline, CDR1 is MRHNA, CDR2 SNTAGT. The CDR3 extends over 16 amino acids. V lost 3 bases and J 0 bases, leaving 12 bases between the germline ends.